This T cell receptor beta chain is from a study of blood T cell repertoires in COVID-19. Produced via immunoSEQ multiplex PCR; TCRdb's table is partial and in-frame only. Here the sample spans around 100,000 clones, roughly 87% being singletons. Trimming cost V 5 bases and J 7 bases, with 18 bases left between them. Germline V gene sequence: CDR1 SGHTA, CDR2 FQGNSA. This CDR3 region has 15 residues. The chain uses TRBV7-2 and TRBJ1-5; no clear D gene. The sample taken for sequencing was peripheral blood. The source is a man aged 25 to 45 in a cohort sampled during active COVID-19. The CDR3 DNA reads TGTGCCAGCAGCCTTTCCGGGAGGAGGAGGCAGCCCCAGCATTTT. Residues: CASSLSGRRRQPQHF.